Listed below are T cell receptor beta chains from one sample, sequenced in a study of T cell responses to AZD1222 COVID-19 vaccine. Assay used: immunoSEQ multiplex PCR; TCRdb lists only in-frame clones, some missing. The repertoire holds approximately 100,000 clones, with roughly 89% as singletons. The material was peripheral blood, obtained on day 0 of AZD1222 vaccination. All receptors come from an adult in good health. Both conserved end residues are trimmed from each CDR3.

>TRBV28|TRBJ1-1|12
ASSTIQGAAEAF
>TRBV27|TRBJ2-7|10
ASSLGGNEQY
>TRBV3-1/TRBV3-2|TRBJ1-6|13
ASSQGEMRNSPLH
>TRBV11-2|TRBJ1-1|12
ASSSNRLNTEAF
>TRBV5-1|TRBJ2-1|12
ASSQGTALGEQF
>TRBV6-2/TRBV6-3|TRBJ1-3|13
ASSPKMWSGNTIY
>TRBV10-2|TRBJ1-2|9
ASRVLGGYT
>TRBV12-3/TRBV12-4|TRBJ2-7|11
ASSSGPVYEQY
>TRBV4-1|TRBJ1-6|16
ASSQDRSPSSYNSPLH
>TRBV4-1|TRBJ1-2|11
ASSQGTDYGYT
>TRBV29-1|TRBJ2-7|12
SVEGLAGADEQY
>TRBV4-1|TRBJ2-1|15
ASSQAPGAGASNEQF
>TRBV28|TRBJ2-3|12
ASSTMGITDTQY
>TRBV28|TRBJ2-7|12
ASSPGTGGSEQY
>TRBV6-4|TRBJ2-3|13
ASSDLGPPTDTQY
>TRBV6-5|TRBJ1-2|12
ASSYAGTGRGYT
>TRBV19|TRBJ2-1|14
ASSIGTSGSRNEQF
>TRBV3-1/TRBV3-2|TRBJ2-7|10
ASSPYSGEQY
>TRBV4-1|TRBJ2-1|13
ASSQPDRGYNEQF
>TRBV7-8|TRBJ1-1|10
ASSLLQGAGF
>TRBV9|TRBJ1-3|15
ASSTFAGTGDRNTIY
>TRBV10-1|TRBJ2-7|15
ASSESFNTGGIYEQY
>TRBV11-3|TRBJ1-4|11
ASSLRTGEKLF
>TRBV5-1|TRBJ2-6|13
ASSLGGSGANVLT
>TRBV5-1|TRBJ2-7|15
ASSLYDAGSGLYEQY
>TRBV4-2|TRBJ2-4|12
ASSQETGGNIQY
>TRBV5-4|TRBJ2-5|12
ASSLSTSGGAQY
>TRBV3-1/TRBV3-2|TRBJ2-2|12
ASSQSENTGELF
>TRBV4-2|TRBJ1-4|12
ASSHAQYREKLF
>TRBV5-1|TRBJ1-1|12
ASSLSSGDPEAF
>TRBV5-5|TRBJ2-1|16
ASSSQGPGTSGPNEQF
>TRBV11-3|TRBJ1-2|12
ASSLGGFTNGYT
>TRBV5-1|TRBJ1-2|15
ASSLGRAILRGYGYT
>TRBV19|TRBJ1-4|13
ASSALQGAGEKLF
>TRBV19|TRBJ1-5|12
ASSIRYRETLQH
>TRBV28|TRBJ1-1|11
ASSSQVNTEAF
>TRBV27|TRBJ2-7|11
ASSLLPPHEQY
>TRBV28|TRBJ1-5|11
ASLGGTQMTQH
>TRBV18|TRBJ2-7|10
ASSPPLSEQY
>TRBV12-3/TRBV12-4|TRBJ1-2|10
ASSLQDGGYT
>TRBV3-1/TRBV3-2|TRBJ2-7|13
ASSATGQGSWEQY
>TRBV6-5|TRBJ1-3|13
ASSPRVMIGNTIY
>TRBV6-5|TRBJ2-3|13
ASSYSVSLTDTQY
>TRBV3-1/TRBV3-2|TRBJ2-5|12
ASSPGDVQETQY
>TRBV19|TRBJ2-2|13
ASSIHSGNTGELF
>TRBV5-1|TRBJ1-4|14
ASSTLTGGASEKLF
>TRBV3-1/TRBV3-2|TRBJ2-5|15
ASSQLTSGALQETQY
>TRBV10-3|TRBJ1-3|15
AISKTGQGYSGNTIY
>TRBV20-1|TRBJ1-2|8
SARNSGYT
>TRBV21-1|TRBJ1-5|14
ASSKGGRESTQPQH